These T cell receptor beta chains were read from a single sample in a study of T cells in localized non-small cell lung cancer. The protocol was immunoSEQ multiplex PCR, while the TCRdb copy is restricted to in-frame clones and leaves out a portion. The profile shows tens of thousands of clones, around 94% of them singletons. The sample here was peripheral blood, taken before any cancer treatment. These receptors were obtained from a woman between 35 and 75 years old with stage I lung adenocarcinoma. CDR3s include the opening cysteine and the closing phenylalanine or tryptophan. D genes are given only for firm matches. Clone size appears in some rows only: once, few, many, or a class for an expanded clone.

>TRBJ1-3|.|.|TRBV19
CASKDGQAYSGNTIYF
TGTGCCAGTAAGGACGGCCAGGCGTACTCTGGAAACACCATATATTTT
>TRBJ1-1|.|once|TRBV7-8
CASSLEGALGMNTEAFF
TGTGCCAGCAGCTTGGAAGGGGCCCTCGGGATGAACACTGAAGCTTTCTTT
>TRBJ2-7|TRBD2|.|TRBV28
CASSWTSGGHYEQYF
TGTGCCAGCAGTTGGACTAGCGGGGGCCACTACGAGCAGTACTTC
>TRBJ1-5|TRBD1|.|TRBV18
CASSPPADRGHRNQPQHF
TGTGCCAGCTCACCACCGGCTGACAGGGGACACAGAAATCAGCCCCAGCATTTT
>TRBJ2-3|TRBD1|.|TRBV9
CASSVASQGVDTQYF
TGTGCCAGCAGCGTAGCATCGCAGGGGGTAGATACGCAGTATTTT
>TRBJ2-3|.|.|TRBV19
CASSEVAANTDTQYF
TGTGCCAGTAGTGAAGTAGCTGCAAACACAGATACGCAGTATTTT
>TRBJ1-4|.|.|TRBV11-2
CASASPRGREKLFF
TGTGCCAGCGCAAGCCCGAGGGGTCGAGAAAAACTGTTTTTT
>TRBJ1-5|TRBD1|once|TRBV19
CASSRGQGREPQHF
TGTGCCAGTAGTAGAGGACAGGGAAGGGAGCCCCAGCATTTT
>TRBJ2-5|.|.|TRBV28
CASSQGTAKETQYF
TGTGCCAGCAGTCAGGGGACGGCTAAAGAGACCCAGTACTTC
>TRBJ2-5|.|.|TRBV7-9
CASSSVPGTQYF
TGTGCCAGCAGCTCCGTCCCTGGGACCCAGTACTTC
>TRBJ2-4|.|.|TRBV7-2
CASSRTGLLAKNIQYF
TGTGCCAGCAGCCGCACGGGGTTACTAGCCAAAAACATTCAGTACTTC
>TRBJ2-7|.|.|TRBV12-5
CASGFWGVSYEQYF
TGTGCTAGTGGTTTTTGGGGAGTGTCCTACGAGCAGTACTTC
>TRBJ1-1|.|.|TRBV4-3
CASSQVYRAEAFF
TGCGCCAGCAGCCAAGTCTACAGGGCGGAAGCTTTCTTT
>TRBJ2-1|.|.|TRBV15
CATSRDLRPYQYNEQFF
TGTGCCACCAGCAGAGATCTCCGGCCTTACCAATACAATGAGCAGTTCTTC
>TRBJ2-7|.|.|TRBV18
CASSRSGTNRYEQYF
TGTGCCAGCTCACGCTCCGGGACAAACCGCTACGAGCAGTACTTC
>TRBJ1-5|.|.|TRBV7-2
CASSLGGGTLQPQHF
TGTGCCAGCAGCTTAGGGGGGGGGACGCTTCAGCCCCAGCATTTT
>TRBJ2-5|.|.|TRBV18
CASSPPGQRETQYF
TGTGCCAGCTCACCACCCGGACAGCGAGAGACCCAGTACTTC
>TRBJ1-6|.|.|TRBV5-6
CASSALGGGHSPLHF
TGTGCCAGCAGCGCGTTGGGCGGAGGGCATTCACCCCTCCACTTT
>TRBJ1-1|.|.|TRBV6-5
CASSYAGAEPEAFF
TGTGCCAGCAGTTACGCAGGGGCTGAGCCTGAAGCTTTCTTT
>TRBJ2-1|.|once|TRBV19
CASSIDTRREQFF
TGTGCCAGTAGTATAGATACCAGGCGTGAGCAGTTCTTC
>TRBJ1-5|.|.|TRBV6-5
CASSYSIGANQPQHF
TGTGCCAGCAGTTACTCGATAGGAGCCAATCAGCCCCAGCATTTT
>TRBJ2-7|.|.|TRBV28
CASTPQSIYAYEQYF
TGTGCCAGCACCCCTCAATCAATATATGCCTACGAGCAGTACTTC
>TRBJ2-3|.|.|TRBV11-1
CASSPGVISTDTQYF
TGTGCCAGCAGCCCTGGGGTTATTAGCACAGATACGCAGTATTTT
>TRBJ2-3|.|.|TRBV29-1
CSVVWGRYTQYF
TGCAGCGTTGTGTGGGGGAGGTATACGCAGTATTTT
>TRBJ2-3|.|.|TRBV7-3
CASSLTNTDTQYF
TGTGCCAGCAGCTTAACGAACACAGATACGCAGTATTTT
>TRBJ2-2|.|.|TRBV5-5
CASSSRETGELFF
TGTGCCAGCAGCTCCAGGGAGACCGGGGAGCTGTTTTTT
>TRBJ2-6|.|.|TRBV19
CARGGTDYQVISSGANVLTF
TGTGCCAGGGGGGGGACAGACTACCAAGTTATCTCATCTGGGGCCAACGTCCTGACTTTC
>TRBJ2-6|.|.|TRBV11-3
CAISLSSGANVLTF
TGTGCGATTAGTCTGAGCTCTGGGGCCAACGTCCTGACTTTC
>TRBJ2-7|TRBD1|.|TRBV19
CASSGQASYEQYF
TGTGCCAGTAGCGGACAGGCCAGCTACGAGCAGTACTTC
>TRBJ1-6|TRBD1|.|TRBV11-3
CASSLRPKLRDRGDNSPLHF
TGTGCCAGCAGCTTGAGACCGAAACTCCGGGACAGGGGCGATAATTCACCCCTCCACTTT
>TRBJ1-3|.|.|TRBV4-3
CASSPSVTGARNTIYF
TGCGCCAGCAGCCCCTCGGTGACGGGCGCTCGAAACACCATATATTTT
>TRBJ2-3|.|.|TRBV5-6
CASSLRGRTDTQYF
TGTGCCAGCAGCTTGCGGGGCAGAACAGATACGCAGTATTTT
>TRBJ1-5|.|.|TRBV18
CASSGTTGSQPQHF
TGTGCCAGCTCCGGAACGACCGGTTCGCAGCCCCAGCATTTT
>TRBJ2-2|.|.|TRBV19
CASRSSILNTGELFF
TGTGCCAGTAGGTCGTCTATTCTGAACACCGGGGAGCTGTTTTTT
>TRBJ2-1|TRBD2|.|TRBV25-1
CASSKEGLATDEQFF
TGTGCCAGCAGTAAAGAGGGACTAGCAACCGATGAGCAGTTCTTC
>TRBJ1-3|.|.|TRBV9
CASSVAGAPGGENTIYF
TGTGCCAGCAGCGTAGCCGGGGCCCCTGGTGGGGAAAACACCATATATTTT
>TRBJ2-7|TRBD2|.|TRBV4-2
CASSQVGGSAYEQYF
TGTGCCAGCAGCCAAGTTGGCGGGAGTGCCTACGAGCAGTACTTC
>TRBJ1-5|TRBD1|.|TRBV29-1
CREGAGQPQHF
TGCAGGGAGGGGGCAGGTCAGCCCCAGCATTTT
>TRBJ1-4|.|.|TRBV28
CASSLGGGPDEKLFF
TGTGCCAGCAGTTTAGGTGGGGGACCCGATGAAAAACTGTTTTTT
>TRBJ1-1|.|once|TRBV18
CASSPLRGPEAFF
TGTGCCAGCTCACCTCTCAGGGGACCCGAAGCTTTCTTT
>TRBJ1-4|TRBD1|.|TRBV7-9
CASSLGTGTGESEKLFF
TGTGCCAGCAGCTTAGGGACCGGGACAGGGGAATCAGAAAAACTGTTTTTT
>TRBJ1-1|.|.|TRBV15
CATSREYGGNLNTEAFF
TGTGCCACCAGCAGAGAGTATGGCGGGAACTTGAACACTGAAGCTTTCTTT
>TRBJ1-4|.|.|TRBV29-1
CSAPFPNNEKLFF
TGCAGCGCCCCGTTCCCAAATAATGAAAAACTGTTTTTT
>TRBJ1-1|.|.|TRBV7-9
CASSSTENTEAFF
TGTGCCAGCAGCTCAACAGAGAACACTGAAGCTTTCTTT
>TRBJ2-7|TRBD1|.|TRBV4-2
CASSSGQGATYEQYF
TGTGCCAGCAGCTCCGGACAGGGGGCTACCTACGAGCAGTACTTC
>TRBJ1-5|.|.|TRBV28
CASSLGERNQPQHF
TGTGCCAGCAGCCTCGGGGAAAGAAATCAGCCCCAGCATTTT
>TRBJ2-7|TRBD1|.|TRBV28
CASSPSPGQGAIGQYF
TGTGCCAGCAGTCCCAGTCCGGGACAGGGGGCAATCGGGCAGTACTTC